This TCR beta chain emerged from a study of early T cells in non-severe SARS-CoV-2 infection. This clonotype was picked up many times. Its antigen is currently unknown. As part of library construction, unique molecular identifiers were attached to individual cDNA molecules. TCRdb redid the calling of the 5' RACE reads with MiXCR, one entry per CDR3 protein. The sample yields fewer than 100,000 distinct CDR3 sequences, approximately 13% seen once. Study results and limitations: VDJdb-based matching was biased toward anti-spike CD8 responses and missed private and CD4 specificities.

Germline V lookup: CDR1 SQVTM, CDR2 ANQGSEA. The V end was cut by 6 bases, the J end by 3 bases, with 22 bases between. The CDR3 is 16 residues long. The source is an adult who was a healthcare worker with PCR-confirmed SARS-CoV-2 infection or an uninfected control (not recorded which). The specimen was whole blood. The V and J genes are TRBV29-1 and TRBJ2-3, with a tentative D call TRBD2 (7 bases). CDR3 residues: CSVGGTGGRVTDTQYF. The CDR3, as DNA: TGCAGCGTGGGAGGGACCGGGGGGCGGGTAACAGATACGCAGTATTTT.